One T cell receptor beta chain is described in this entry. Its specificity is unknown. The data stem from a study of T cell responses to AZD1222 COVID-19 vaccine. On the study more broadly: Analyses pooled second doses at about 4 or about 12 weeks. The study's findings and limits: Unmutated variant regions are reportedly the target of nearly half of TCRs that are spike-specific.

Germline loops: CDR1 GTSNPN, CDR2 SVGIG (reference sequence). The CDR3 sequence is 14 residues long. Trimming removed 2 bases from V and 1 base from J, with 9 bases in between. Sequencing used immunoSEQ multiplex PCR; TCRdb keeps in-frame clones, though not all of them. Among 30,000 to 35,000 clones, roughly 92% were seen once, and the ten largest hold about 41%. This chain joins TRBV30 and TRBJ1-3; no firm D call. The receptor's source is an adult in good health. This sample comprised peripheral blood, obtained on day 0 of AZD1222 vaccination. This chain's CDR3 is CAWSPGRSGNTIYF. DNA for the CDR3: TGTGCCTGGAGTCCAGGACGGTCTGGAAACACCATATATTTT.